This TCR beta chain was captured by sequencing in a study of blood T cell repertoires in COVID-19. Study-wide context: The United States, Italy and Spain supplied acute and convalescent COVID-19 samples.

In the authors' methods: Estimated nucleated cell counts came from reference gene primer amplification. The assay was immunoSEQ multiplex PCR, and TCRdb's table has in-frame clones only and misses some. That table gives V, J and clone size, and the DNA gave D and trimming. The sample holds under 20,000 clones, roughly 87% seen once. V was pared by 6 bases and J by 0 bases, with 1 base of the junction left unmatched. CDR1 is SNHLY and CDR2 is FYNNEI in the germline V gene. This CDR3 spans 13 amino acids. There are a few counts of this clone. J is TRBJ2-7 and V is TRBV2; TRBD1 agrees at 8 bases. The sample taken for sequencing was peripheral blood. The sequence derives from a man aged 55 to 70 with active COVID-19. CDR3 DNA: TGTGCCAGCAGGGACAGGGACTCCTACGAGCAGTACTTC. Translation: CASRDRDSYEQYF.